The source of this TCR beta chain is a study of chemoradiotherapy in HPV16-positive cancers. Repertoires were generated with immunoSEQ multiplex PCR, while TCRdb's copy carries only in-frame clones and drops some. The repertoire holds 25,000 to 35,000 clones, with about nine tenths as singletons. V gave up 2 bases and J gave up 8 bases, with 18 bases separating them. The germline V gene encodes CDR1 KGHSH and CDR2 LQKENI. The CDR3 runs to 15 residues. The chain combines TRBV18 with TRBJ1-2; the D gene is possibly TRBD1 (6 bases). The sample here was blood, taken from a patient who underwent chemoradiotherapy. This sequence originates from a human donor with HPV-associated anogenital cancer. The DNA for the CDR3 is TGTGCCAGCTCACCAAACAGGGAGGCGCTACAAGGCTACACCTTC. Residues: CASSPNREALQGYTF.